This TCR beta chain is from a study of cytomegalovirus exposure and HLA in healthy donors listed by TCRdb under 2017. About the study as a whole: In an earlier analysis of under 600 of the donors, roughly 300 Gb of sequence data and just under 120 million unique TCR beta sequences from about 190 million T cells were reported. About 320 gigabases of sequencing data and approximately 85 million unique TCR sequences were included in an early release covering 550 to 650 HLA-typed donors. Among the 398 genotyped donors, approximately 81% belonged to the genetic ancestry cluster associated with self-reported Caucasian donors. The study aimed to test whether cataloging public T cell receptors could reveal signatures of past pathogen exposure. Using immunosequencing, the study profiled T cell repertoires from 640 or so subjects and related those repertoires to cytomegalovirus serostatus. In addition to the first cohort of about 650 subjects, a separate validation cohort of about 120 different subjects was used. To predict cytomegalovirus infection status, the study combined high-throughput TCR immunosequencing, statistical association of individual TCRs with disease status, and machine learning. A later analysis re-analyzed previously published TCR beta repertoires from 660 or so donors and added high-resolution HLA genotyping to study TCR occurrence patterns. In the later analysis, no new phenotypic data were used to find candidate immune exposures; instead, reliance was placed on TCR beta sequences and their occurrence across donors. An earlier analysis of around 540 of the donors applied high-throughput TCR beta sequencing to assess whether each TCR beta V gene segment acted as functional or pseudogenic. Donor age, sex, ethnicity and CMV serostatus were collected together with the repertoire data. A later genetic analysis took genome-wide SNP genotypes for about 55% of the 666 donors and used that subset as a discovery cohort. Every repertoire in the discovery cohort had been generated on one and the same sequencing platform. Class I and class II HLA loci were covered by the typing at four-digit resolution. Typing coverage differed by locus: A, B, C, DRB1 and DQB1 were typed in about 629-640 donors, DQA1 in approximately 520, DPA1 in nearly 610, and DPB1 in approximately 450. Because of strong linkage in the cohort, four or five DR-DQ haplotypes were treated as single units for association and clustering. Across around 400 genotyped donors of the cohort, an average of approximately 240,000 unique TCR beta nucleotide sequences per donor were sequenced, and approximately 17% of those sequences were non-productive.

The cohort comprised fewer than 750 healthy bone marrow donors. Cohort members were all nominally healthy when sampled, although unrecorded immune exposures were likely present. The donor tested CMV seropositive and was one of the 289 seropositive cohort members. A peripheral blood sample was collected from each donor, and TCR beta sequencing was performed on peripheral blood mononuclear cells. The Qiagen DNeasy Blood Extraction Kit was used to extract genomic DNA from the blood cell samples. Trimming leaves V shorter by 4 bases and J shorter by 1 base, with the junction holding 2 bases beyond the gene matches. Reading from cysteine to phenylalanine, the CDR3 counts 14 amino acids. The retained sequence is limited to the CDR3, 42 bases, with the frame set at the first base. According to the germline V gene, CDR1 reads SGHRS and CDR2 reads YFSETQ. Only a few counts were recorded for this clone. Which antigen it targets is not known. Base qualities are not recorded, but no much larger clone differs from it by a single base.

The library was obtained by the immunoSEQ multiplex PCR assay. For the multiplex PCR, a mixture combining 60 forward primers for TCR Vbeta segments and 13 reverse primers for TCR Jbeta segments was used. A multiplex PCR assay on genomic DNA amplified the CDR3 region of rearranged TCR beta genes. The amplified TCR beta libraries were sequenced on the Illumina HiSeq System as 87-base-pair reads. In the source study's methods: A later analysis tallied roughly 80 million unique TCR beta chains across the 666 repertoires, and approximately 12 million of those chains were shared by two or more donors. A nearest-neighbor algorithm error-corrected the raw reads and collapsed the reads into unique sequences, merging closely related sequences to remove PCR and sequencing errors. To assign V, D and J gene segments, CDR3 sequences were aligned to IMGT reference sequences. For a sequence to be retained, at least a six-nucleotide match to both a V gene segment and a J gene segment was required. Rearrangements were classified as productive when the CDR3 lacked stop codons and remained in frame with V and J, and all other rearrangements were classified as non-productive. Following IMGT convention, CDR3 was defined as the stretch from the second conserved V-encoded cysteine to the conserved J-encoded phenylalanine. The earlier analysis of a few hundred of the donors excluded any sequence lacking an unambiguous match to a single V gene segment. In an earlier analysis of roughly 600 of the donors, a V segment was called functional when productive rearrangements were above 56.7%, and segregating when the standard deviation between donors exceeded 5%. A statistical classification framework was built to diagnose cytomegalovirus status from the catalog of TCR beta chain sequences. In a later analysis, TCR nucleotide sequences were compared against IMGT/GENE-DB human TR gene sequences so that V and J genes could be assigned. In a later analysis, CDR3 sequences and most-parsimonious VDJ recombination scenarios were assigned using the TCRdist pipeline. In a later analysis, each TCR beta chain was defined by its CDR3 amino acid sequence together with its V-gene family, and reads without a unique V-gene family were excluded. A later analysis removed 592 highly shared, low-generation-probability nucleotide sequences to deal with suspected cross-contamination and a sequencing artifact. For each public chain, a later analysis derived a clonal expansion index from normalized ranks of inferred template counts within each repertoire. A later analysis computed generation probabilities with a VDJ recombination model fitted to out-of-frame rearrangements, and checked the results against IGoR. Hypergeometric tests were used in a later analysis to score TCR-TCR, TCR-HLA and TCR-CMV co-occurrence, with a repertoire-size bias correction applied to the TCR pairs. In a later analysis, false discovery rates were estimated by permuting HLA or CMV assignments 20 times. In a later analysis, co-occurring TCRs were grouped using DBSCAN, and TCRdist sequence similarity was added for clustering within HLA-allele-positive subsets. Co-occurrence clustering excluded repertoires with fewer than 30,000 or more than 120,000 public chains, plus five with anomalous nucleotide sharing. This immuneACCESS table, as held by TCRdb, lists in-frame sequences with V and J called but not all clones. Of the missing ones, under half trace to an unresolved V gene in checked studies; the others have no known cause. Clone size and V and J calls were adopted from that table, with D and trimming inferred from the DNA. The sample table records about 160,000 clones; 75% to 85% of these occur just once. Approximately 0.87% of the sample is taken by the ten largest.

What the research found in general, with its limitations: Most TCR sequences were observed very rarely across donors, whereas some public TCRs were present in many individuals. Correlated functional status among segregating V segments might reflect linkage disequilibrium, but an unknown experimental factor could not be ruled out. According to a later genetic analysis, donors in an Asian-associated ancestry cluster had fewer N-insertions in productive TCRs than the approximately 700-donor mean. Immune exposure information for the cohort was limited to CMV serostatus. In an earlier analysis of under 600 of the donors, most TCR beta V segments were observed in productive rearrangements about 87% or about 30% of the time, broadly matching IMGT annotations. Some IMGT-functional V segments, including TRBV6-2 and TRBV6-3, could not be distinguished by the 87-base-pair reads and were therefore excluded. The authors suggested that the approach could potentially be extended to other disease states and immunological phenotypes. Around 16 rarely observed V segments, including chromosome 9 orphons, were excluded from the earlier analysis of almost 600 of the donors because counts were too low. A later analysis found that most CMV-associated TCR beta chains appeared HLA-restricted, with HLA associations seemingly driven largely by CMV exposure. In a later analysis, TCR association rates were found to vary across HLA loci, with the most associated TCRs seen for DRB1 alleles and the fewest for HLA-C alleles. Only TCR beta chains were sequenced in this cohort, and the absence of alpha or paired-chain data limited detectable features. Because some donors lacked HLA typing at each locus, the association tests relied only on the typed subset. When HLA alleles, especially DR and DQ, strongly co-occurred, TCR associations were difficult to assign to individual alleles. The study listed 150 to 200 TCR beta chains as associated with cytomegalovirus. A later genetic analysis associated a missense DCLRE1C variant with V-gene and J-gene trimming of TCR beta chains, and an independent cohort replicated the association. The presence/absence analyses assumed that sequencing depth was roughly uniform across donors, and that assumption may not be true. In a later analysis, 16,951 TCR beta sequences were associated with specific HLA alleles at a false discovery rate of 0.05. Three of the identified cytomegalovirus-associated TCR beta chains were confirmed in vitro to be specific for cytomegalovirus antigens. In a later analysis, several top co-occurrence clusters were reported to appear linked to parvovirus B19, influenza, CMV and Epstein-Barr virus. Cytomegalovirus status was reported to be diagnosed by the classifier with high specificity and sensitivity in both the original and validation cohorts. The sequencing pipeline was judged likely to have produced a cluster of highly shared sequence variants as a technical artifact. A further reported finding was that TCR beta sequences accurately predicted the HLA-A and HLA-B alleles for most subjects in the first cohort. A later analysis found that HLA-associated TCR beta chains were more clonally expanded and had lower generation probabilities than equally common non-associated chains.

Sequenced material: PBMCs. Recombination joined TRBV5-1 with TRBJ1-1, and TRBD1 aligns with 9 junction nucleotides. This TCR was sampled from a girl aged 2-10 years in good health and CMV-seropositive. DNA sequence: TGCGCCAGCAGCGAGGGACAGGGGAACACTGAAGCTTTCTTT. It translates to CASSEGQGNTEAFF.